The TCR beta chain under discussion was sequenced for a study of regulatory T cells in long-lasting Graves disease. Study-level points and caveats: Persistent disease preferred TRBV28, TRBJ1-2 and TRBJ2-5.

Indicated time point: persistent/refractory GD, antithyroid drugs over 5 years with positive TRAb. RNA extracted from PBMCs served as the sequencing template. This clonotype has just a few counts. What it recognizes is unknown. V lost 2 bases to trimming and J lost 4 bases, with 9 bases between them. From germline, CDR1 is MNHNS and CDR2 SASEGT. The CDR3 extends over 14 amino acids. TCR beta libraries were built with iRepertoire HTBI primers and Arm-PCR of CDR3 regions. Via MiXCR, TCRdb re-called the multiplex PCR reads, giving one row per CDR3 protein. Of 500,000 to 800,000 distinct CDR3 sequences detected, 25% to 35% appear once; the ten largest clones hold under 55%.

The clonotype originates from a female donor with Graves disease. Sequenced material: peripheral blood mononuclear cells (PBMCs), taken when the disease was refractory, from a patient treated with antithyroid drugs. J is TRBJ1-5 and V is TRBV6-1; no clear D. The CDR3 DNA reads as TGTGCCAGCAGTGAATTAACTCAAAATCAGCCCCAGCATTTT. This gives the protein CASSELTQNQPQHF.